Sequencing of this TCR beta chain was carried out in a study of cytomegalovirus exposure and HLA in healthy donors. Germline CDR1 reads MNHNS; CDR2 reads SASEGT. The CDR3 covers 12 residues. Regarding this clone: The germline gene is not matched at one end of the junction; a read error may be the cause.

Primers: 60 Vbeta forward and 13 Jbeta reverse. The method was immunoSEQ multiplex PCR; TCRdb's version includes in-frame clones alone and lacks a portion of them. The sample records around 120,000 clones, 81% being singletons. This chain uses TRBV6-1 with TRBJ1-4; D not resolved. The sequence came from a woman aged 30 to 39 in good health and CMV-seronegative. Sequences were obtained from PBMCs. The CDR3 DNA follows: TGTGCCAGCAGTGAAACTACTGAAAAACTGTTTTTT. Translated, it gives CASSETTEKLFF.